A single TCR beta chain is shown here with its context. The data are from a study of blood T cell repertoires in COVID-19. On the study more broadly: Material from acute and convalescent COVID-19 was sourced from the United States, Italy and Spain.

Sequencing used immunoSEQ multiplex PCR; TCRdb keeps in-frame clones, though not all of them. The profile covers roughly 220,000 clones, with less than 90% appearing a single time and 20% taken by the ten largest. Germline CDR1 and CDR2: SGHDT and YYEEEE. The CDR3 extends over 13 amino acids. V lost 2 bases and J 5 bases, leaving 10 bases between the germline ends. The chain uses TRBV5-6 and TRBJ2-5; D remains unclear. The sequence was collected from a man aged 25-40 years with active or convalescent COVID-19. What was sequenced was peripheral blood. Here the CDR3 DNA reads TGTGCCAGCAGCTTTATGGGCGTTGAGACCCAGTACTTC. Protein: CASSFMGVETQYF.